The 25 T cell receptor beta chains below come from one sample, sequenced in a study of shared clonotypes between healthy human individuals. Assay: immunoSEQ multiplex PCR; the TCRdb copy retains only in-frame clones and omits some. The data show under 2.5 million clones, approximately 90% seen once. The source material was naive CD4+ T cells from PBMCs. The subset is: CD45RA+ positively selected. These TCRs come from a young man in good health. Some clones in this sample may be carry-over from other donors' samples.

The V gene is TRBV2, the J gene TRBJ2-3, with TRBD1 identical over 10 bases. Trimming at V came to 6 bases and at J to 5 bases, leaving 2 bases not matched to a gene. Germline V CDR1 and CDR2: SNHLY, FYNNEI. The CDR3 is 13 amino acids. The CDR3 region is CASSWDRGDTQYF. The CDR3 nucleotides are TGTGCCAGCAGCTGGGACAGGGGAGATACGCAGTATTTT.

The CDR3 DNA sequence: TGTGCCAGCAGCCTCAAACCCGGACAGGGAGTTGACGGCTACACCTTC. This gives the protein CASSLKPGQGVDGYTF. The chain carries TRBV5-5 and TRBJ1-2, with 8 bases that match TRBD1. This CDR3 is 16 amino acids long. Germline CDR1 is SGHKS and CDR2 is YYEKEE (reference sequence). V lost 4 bases and J lost 8; bases outside the gene matches: 16.

This chain links TRBV28 with TRBJ1-5, with D perhaps TRBD1 (5 bases). V was trimmed by 6 bases and J by 5 bases, leaving 17 bases between them. CDR1 is MDHEN, CDR2 SYDVKM, per germline. The CDR3 runs to 15 residues. CDR3 loop: CASSLSGGAHQPQHF. The CDR3 DNA reads TGTGCCAGCAGCCTATCGGGGGGAGCTCATCAGCCCCAGCATTTT.

V and J are TRBV7-2 and TRBJ2-2; the D is unclear. The length of the CDR3 is 16 residues. In germline, CDR1 is SGHTA, CDR2 FQGNSA. V was pared by 1 base and J by 3 bases, with 12 bases between. CDR3 DNA sequence: TGTGCCAGCAGCTTAGGTGTCGTACTGGACACCGGGGAGCTGTTTTTT. Its translation is CASSLGVVLDTGELFF.

The chain links TRBV6-5 to TRBJ2-5; a weak D match, TRBD1 (5 bases). The J call may not be correct, given that the DNA end is closer to TRBJ2-7. The CDR3 runs to 14 residues. Germline V gives CDR1 MNHEY, CDR2 SVGAGI. The DNA for the CDR3 is TGTGCCAGCAGTTACTCGTGGCAGGGAACCGAGCAGTACTTC. It is translated as CASSYSWQGTEQYF.

This clone was recorded only once. CDR3 residues: CASSLVLAGVSEQYF. The CDR3 DNA sequence: TGCGCCAGCAGCTTGGTATTAGCGGGAGTAAGCGAGCAGTACTTC. This chain joins TRBV5-1 and TRBJ2-7, with 9 bases lining up with TRBD2. This CDR3 is 15 amino acids long. V lost 0 bases to trimming and J lost 6 bases; unmatched junction nucleotides: 7. Germline loops: CDR1 SGHRS, CDR2 YFSETQ.

The chain recombines TRBV5-4 with TRBJ2-7; no clear D. V was cut by 0 bases and J by 2 bases, with 12 bases left in between. In germline, CDR1 is SGHNT, CDR2 YYREEE (reference sequence). CDR3 length: 15 residues. Here the CDR3 DNA reads TGTGCCAGCAGCTTGGATCGTCTTCAGACCTACGAGCAGTACTTC. Protein: CASSLDRLQTYEQYF.

In regard to this clone: The junction shows a germline mismatch at one end, possibly a read error. The chain links TRBV7-9 to TRBJ1-2; TRBD1 is a possible D gene (5 bases). The CDR3 totals 14 residues. In germline, CDR1 is SEHNR, CDR2 FQNEAQ (reference sequence). CDR3 sequence: CASSLGDAFATTYF. The CDR3 coding sequence is TGTGCCAGCAGCTTAGGGGACGCGTTCGCGACTACGTATTTC.

The chain carries TRBV6-5 and TRBJ1-2; no definite D call. CDR1 and CDR2 (germline): MNHEY, SVGAGI. Trimming cost V 4 bases and J 14 bases, with 14 bases left between them. The CDR3 is made up of 11 amino acids. CDR3 nucleotides: TGTGCCAGCAGTTCCCCAGAGGGTTGTACCTTC. Translation: CASSSPEGCTF.

This clone was observed a single time. The chain uses TRBV6-5 and TRBJ2-7; either TRBD1 or TRBD2 may fit D (6 bases each). Germline CDR1 MNHEY, CDR2 SVGAGI. CDR3 length: 14 amino acids. The germline V and J ends were trimmed by 6 bases and 6 bases, with 18 bases remaining between them. The chain's CDR3 is CASRQGRGPVEQYF. The CDR3, as DNA: TGTGCCAGCAGACAGGGACGGGGGCCGGTCGAGCAGTACTTC.

The V and J genes are TRBV6-5 and TRBJ2-7; 10 nucleotides line up with TRBD1. Looked up from germline, CDR1 is MNHEY and CDR2 is SVGAGI. CDR3 size: 16 residues. V lost 4 bases to trimming and J lost 2 bases; unmatched junction nucleotides: 8. The CDR3 loop reads CASSSGQGGVTYEQYF. DNA for the CDR3: TGTGCCAGCAGTTCCGGACAGGGGGGGGTCACCTACGAGCAGTACTTC.

The rearrangement uses TRBV5-1 and TRBJ2-1; 11 nucleotides match TRBD2. V dropped 0 bases and J dropped 6; count of bases not matched to a gene: 8. Germline V gene lookup returns CDR1 SGHRS and CDR2 YFSETQ. CDR3 length: 17 amino acids. The CDR3: CASSLAILAGGVNEQFF. The CDR3 DNA reads TGCGCCAGCAGCTTGGCAATTCTAGCGGGAGGAGTCAATGAGCAGTTCTTC.

This rearrangement joins TRBV5-1 to TRBJ2-3, with TRBD1 as a possible D gene (5 bases). Germline V CDR1 and CDR2: SGHRS, YFSETQ. Trimming took off 0 bases at V and 0 bases at J, with 17 bases between the two ends. This CDR3 region has 18 residues. The CDR3 sequence: CASSLARDSFSSTDTQYF. The CDR3 bases are TGCGCCAGCAGCTTGGCCCGAGACAGCTTTTCTAGCACAGATACGCAGTATTTT.

The chain links TRBV11-2 to TRBJ1-1; possibly TRBD1 for D (6 bases). Germline V gene sequence: CDR1 SGHAT, CDR2 FQNNGV. Trimming removed 4 bases from V and 6 bases from J, with 18 bases in between. The CDR3 is made up of 15 amino acids. This CDR3 reads CASSSTGQMFPEAFF. CDR3 in DNA: TGTGCCAGCAGCTCGACGGGACAAATGTTCCCTGAAGCTTTCTTT.

The CDR3: CASSPQGMTLGEQYF. The CDR3, as DNA: TGTGCCAGCTCACCACAGGGAATGACCCTGGGGGAGCAGTACTTC. The rearrangement joins TRBV18 to TRBJ2-7; D remains unclear. The CDR3 has 15 amino acids. V was pared by 1 base and J by 7 bases, with 17 bases between. Germline values: CDR1 KGHSH, CDR2 LQKENI.

The rearrangement joins TRBV18 to TRBJ2-1, with TRBD2 matching 12 bases. The CDR3 sequence is 15 residues long. Germline V gene lookup returns CDR1 KGHSH and CDR2 LQKENI. V was pared by 2 bases and J by 8 bases, with 4 bases of the junction left unmatched. CDR3: CASSPGLAGHDEQFF. The CDR3 DNA reads TGTGCCAGCTCACCAGGACTAGCGGGACATGATGAGCAGTTCTTC.

CDR3 amino acids: CASSFWVGTGAAWGNQPQHF. The CDR3 bases are TGTGCCAGCAGTTTCTGGGTCGGGACAGGCGCCGCCTGGGGGAATCAGCCCCAGCATTTT. This chain connects TRBV28 to TRBJ1-5, with 8 nucleotides matching TRBD1. CDR3 size: 20 residues. V shed 3 bases, J shed 4 bases, and the junction held 20 bases outside the gene matches. CDR1 and CDR2 (germline): MDHEN, SYDVKM.

V gene TRBV5-6 combines with J gene TRBJ2-5; 7 nucleotides match TRBD2. Germline V gene sequence: CDR1 SGHDT, CDR2 YYEEEE. Unmatched junction bases numbered 9, after V lost 3 bases and J lost 7 bases. The CDR3 covers 14 residues. In nucleotides, the CDR3 is TGTGCCAGCAGCTCACCCGCCGGGGAGGGGACCCAGTACTTC. Translated: CASSSPAGEGTQYF.

The chain employs TRBV5-6 and TRBJ2-3; TRBD1 is a possible D gene (5 bases). Trimming removed 4 bases at V and 1 base at J, with 13 bases between. Looked up from germline, CDR1 is SGHDT and CDR2 is YYEEEE. The CDR3 runs 15 residues. This CDR3 reads CASSVWLQGTDTQYF. The CDR3 DNA is TGTGCCAGCAGCGTTTGGTTACAGGGCACAGATACGCAGTATTTT.

This sequence joins TRBV4-1 and TRBJ2-2, with 10 bases identical to TRBD2. There are 18 residues in the CDR3. CDR1 MGHRA and CDR2 YSYEKL come from the germline V gene. J was trimmed by 3 bases and V by 2 bases; bases with no gene match: 9. The CDR3 protein is CASSQTPGLAAYTGELFF. In DNA form, the CDR3 reads TGCGCCAGCAGCCAAACCCCAGGACTAGCGGCTTACACCGGGGAGCTGTTTTTT.

The rearrangement links TRBV19 to TRBJ2-5; a weak D match, TRBD1 (6 bases). The CDR3 runs to 13 residues. The germline V gene has CDR1 LNHDA and CDR2 SQIVND (reference sequence). The V end was cut by 7 bases, the J end by 5 bases, with 14 bases between. The CDR3 reads CASTNRATETQYF. The CDR3 DNA sequence: TGTGCCAGTACAAACAGGGCGACGGAGACCCAGTACTTC. Using reference TRBV19 and TRBJ2-5 for the parts outside the CDR3, the full variable domain is DGGITQSPKYLFRKEGQNVTLSCEQNLNHDAMYWYRQDPGQGLRLIYYSQIVNDFQKGDIAEGYSVSREKKESFPLTVTSAQKNPTAFYLCASTNRATETQYFGPGTRLLVL.

Of note for this clone: Distinct nucleotide sequences in the sample also encode this CDR3. This chain joins TRBV9 and TRBJ2-1, with unresolved D. The V gene lost 0 bases and the J gene lost 0 bases, with 10 bases spanning the gap. CDR1 is SGDLS, CDR2 YYNGEE, per germline. This CDR3 is 16 amino acids long. The CDR3, as DNA: TGTGCCAGCAGCGTAGCCGACTCGAGCTCCTACAATGAGCAGTTCTTC. It translates to CASSVADSSSYNEQFF.

This chain uses TRBV7-2 with TRBJ2-7; D might be TRBD2 (5 bases). Trimming took 3 bases from V and 3 from J, leaving 12 bases between them. The germline V gene has CDR1 SGHTA and CDR2 FQGNSA. There are 14 residues in the CDR3. The CDR3 sequence: CASSFQGGDYEQYF. The CDR3 nucleotides are TGTGCCAGCAGCTTCCAAGGAGGTGACTACGAGCAGTACTTC.

The chain employs TRBV19 and TRBJ2-7; D may be TRBD2 (5 bases). The CDR3 totals 15 residues. Germline lookup yields CDR1 LNHDA and CDR2 SQIVND (reference sequence). Trimming removed 1 base from V and 0 bases from J, with 10 bases in between. In DNA, the CDR3 is TGTGCCAGTAGTATAGGTGACGGGATCTCCTACGAGCAGTACTTC. Translated, it gives CASSIGDGISYEQYF.

The chain recombines TRBV7-9 with TRBJ2-5; D may be TRBD2 (6 bases). Looked up from germline, CDR1 is SEHNR and CDR2 is FQNEAQ (reference sequence). CDR3 size: 13 residues. V was trimmed by 8 bases and J by 5 bases, leaving 15 bases between them. CDR3 loop: CASLRGSGETQYF. Here the CDR3 DNA reads TGTGCCAGCCTTCGTGGGAGCGGGGAGACCCAGTACTTC.